The next 22 T cell receptor beta chains were all read from a single sample in a study of blood T cell repertoires in COVID-19. The table came from immunoSEQ multiplex PCR; TCRdb's copy has only in-frame clones and leaves some out. The sample shows 350,000 to 550,000 clones, roughly 89% of them seen only once. What was sequenced was peripheral blood. These receptors came from a woman between 25 and 40 years old with acute or convalescent COVID-19.

J is TRBJ1-2 and V is TRBV7-2; D unresolved. The CDR3 runs 13 residues. The germline CDR1 and CDR2 sequences are SGHTA and FQGNSA. Trimming removed 0 bases at V and 2 bases at J, with 4 bases between. This CDR3 reads CASSLAQNYGYTF. CDR3 bases: TGTGCCAGCAGCTTAGCCCAAAACTATGGCTACACCTTC. The full variable domain, its missing parts supplied by reference TRBV7-2 and TRBJ1-2, is GAGVSQSPSNKVTEKGKDVELRCDPISGHTALYWYRQSLGQGLEFLIYFQGNSAPDKSGLPSDRFSAERTGGSVSTLTIQRTQQEDSAVYLCASSLAQNYGYTFGSGTRLTVV.

This clone was seen more than once but under ten times. The gene calls are TRBV18 and TRBJ2-3, with D unresolved. Trimming cost V 3 bases and J 4 bases, with 5 bases left between them. CDR3 size: 12 residues. Germline V CDR1 and CDR2: KGHSH, LQKENI. The CDR3 is CASSPGADTQYF. The DNA for the CDR3 is TGTGCCAGCTCACCGGGCGCAGATACGCAGTATTTT. Filled out from reference TRBV18 and TRBJ2-3, the complete variable domain reads NAGVMQNPRHLVRRRGQEARLRCSPMKGHSHVYWYRQLPEEGLKFMVYLQKENIIDESGMPKERFSAEFPKEGPSILRIQQVVRGDSAAYFCASSPGADTQYFGPGTRLTVL.

The chain couples TRBV30 to TRBJ1-4; 9 bases fit TRBD1. V was pared by 4 bases and J by 10 bases, with 4 bases of the junction left unmatched. CDR3 size: 12 residues. CDR1 and CDR2 from the germline V gene are GTSNPN and SVGIG (reference sequence). Here the CDR3 DNA reads TGTGCCTGGAAGGGACAGGGTGGAAAACTGTTTTTT. Protein product: CAWKGQGGKLFF.

This clone was detected only once. The J gene is TRBJ1-2, the V gene TRBV29-1; 7 positions match TRBD1. Germline CDR1 and CDR2: SQVTM and ANQGSEA. This CDR3 region has 15 residues. The V segment lost 6 bases and the J segment 3 bases; nucleotides outside the gene matches: 13. This CDR3 reads CSVGSRDSTYYGYTF. In nucleotides, the CDR3 is TGCAGCGTCGGAAGCCGGGACAGCACTTACTATGGCTACACCTTC.

The V and J genes are TRBV19 and TRBJ1-3; D remains unclear. The CDR3 length is 15 residues. CDR1 and CDR2 (germline): LNHDA, SQIVND (reference sequence). V dropped 5 bases and J dropped 0 bases, with 11 bases sitting between them. The CDR3 DNA reads TGTGCCAGTAGTCCGCGGGTTCACTCTGGAAACACCATATATTTT. Translating gives CASSPRVHSGNTIYF. The full variable domain, its missing parts supplied by reference TRBV19 and TRBJ1-3, is DGGITQSPKYLFRKEGQNVTLSCEQNLNHDAMYWYRQDPGQGLRLIYYSQIVNDFQKGDIAEGYSVSREKKESFPLTVTSAQKNPTAFYLCASSPRVHSGNTIYFGEGSWLTVV.

The chain couples TRBV5-1 to TRBJ1-4, with 8 bases aligning to TRBD1. In germline, CDR1 is SGHRS, CDR2 YFSETQ. This CDR3 comprises 16 residues. The V segment lost 0 bases and the J segment 8 bases; nucleotides outside the gene matches: 9. This CDR3 is CASSLARTGRQEKLFF. The CDR3 nucleotides are TGCGCCAGCAGCTTGGCTAGGACAGGGAGGCAGGAAAAACTGTTTTTT.

The chain combines TRBV27 with TRBJ1-2; TRBD1 matches at 7 bases. CDR1 is MNHEY and CDR2 is SMNVEV in the germline V gene (reference sequence). The J segment lost 7 bases and the V segment lost 4 bases, leaving 12 bases of the junction unmatched. CDR3 length: 15 amino acids. CDR3: CASSSPTTGRLGYTF. The CDR3 nucleotides are TGTGCCAGCAGTTCACCTACGACAGGGCGTCTTGGCTACACCTTC.

The rearrangement uses TRBV30 and TRBJ1-6; D remains unclear. This CDR3 has 13 residues. CDR1 is GTSNPN and CDR2 is SVGIG in the germline V gene (reference sequence). V lost 2 bases and J 6 bases, leaving 8 bases between the germline ends. The CDR3 spells CAWSFNSNSPLHF. CDR3 sequence (DNA): TGTGCCTGGAGTTTTAACTCTAATTCACCCCTCCACTTT.

The CDR3 nucleotides read TGTGCCAGCAGCACTAGCTACACGGGTAGCGGCGGGGAGCTGTTTTTT. As protein: CASSTSYTGSGGELFF. The J gene is TRBJ2-2, the V gene TRBV9, with TRBD2 as a possible D gene (6 bases). The CDR3 runs 16 residues. CDR1 and CDR2 (germline): SGDLS, YYNGEE. V was pared by 4 bases and J by 7 bases, with 20 bases between.

V and J are TRBV18 and TRBJ1-2; D remains ambiguous. V was shortened by 6 bases and J by 6 bases, with 14 bases between the two germline ends. Per the germline V gene, CDR1 is KGHSH and CDR2 is LQKENI. CDR3 length: 13 amino acids. The CDR3 region has the DNA TGTGCCAGCTCCCCTAATCTCTCAAATGGCTACACCTTC. This translates into CASSPNLSNGYTF. The variable domain in full, completed from reference TRBV18 and TRBJ1-2, reads NAGVMQNPRHLVRRRGQEARLRCSPMKGHSHVYWYRQLPEEGLKFMVYLQKENIIDESGMPKERFSAEFPKEGPSILRIQQVVRGDSAAYFCASSPNLSNGYTFGSGTRLTVV.

Of note for this clone: Other DNA sequences in this sample translate to the same CDR3. The chain is built from TRBV20-1 and TRBJ1-1; perhaps TRBD1 as D (6 bases). Trimming stripped 1 base from V and 8 bases from J, with 8 bases between. The germline gives CDR1 DFQATT, CDR2 SNEGSKA (reference sequence). This CDR3 contains 11 residues. The CDR3 DNA is TGCAGTGCTAGAGGGGGGCCCGAAGCTTTCTTT. The encoded protein is CSARGGPEAFF.

The chain has TRBV7-8 and TRBJ2-6; 7 nucleotides line up with TRBD1. Looked up from germline, CDR1 is SGHVS and CDR2 is FQNEAQ. With V trimmed by 5 bases and J by 0 bases, 4 bases remained unmatched. The CDR3 totals 16 residues. In DNA form, the CDR3 reads TGTGCCAGCAGCCCCCGACAGGGCTCTGGGGCCAACGTCCTGACTTTC. It translates to CASSPRQGSGANVLTF.

The rearrangement joins TRBV19 to TRBJ2-7; D might be TRBD2 (5 bases). V was shortened by 5 bases and J by 3 bases, with 14 bases between the two germline ends. CDR3 length: 14 amino acids. Germline V CDR1 and CDR2: LNHDA, SQIVND (reference sequence). CDR3 coding DNA: TGTGCCAGTAGTCCAATAGCGAGAGGCTACGAGCAGTACTTC. This encodes CASSPIARGYEQYF.

V and J are TRBV29-1 and TRBJ2-3; tentatively, D is TRBD2 (5 bases). The CDR3 covers 14 residues. The V gene's germline CDR1 is SQVTM and CDR2 ANQGSEA. V was shortened by 3 bases and J by 0 bases, with 10 bases between the two germline ends. The CDR3 reads CSVEAAESTDTQYF. For the CDR3, the DNA is TGCAGCGTTGAGGCAGCGGAAAGCACAGATACGCAGTATTTT.

This clone was seen only once. The chain couples TRBV6-1 to TRBJ1-6; TRBD1 is a possible D gene (5 bases). Germline V lookup: CDR1 MNHNS, CDR2 SASEGT. V lost 5 bases and J lost 8, with 16 bases in between. The length of the CDR3 is 15 residues. The CDR3 DNA reads TGTGCCAGCAGTCCCGGGGGTAGATCCTATTCACCCCTCCACTTT. It specifies CASSPGGRSYSPLHF.

This clone turned up a few times. V usage is TRBV9 and J usage is TRBJ2-5; D uncertain. Trimming removed 0 bases from V and 1 base from J, with 13 bases in between. Germline V gene data show CDR1 as SGDLS and CDR2 as YYNGEE. The CDR3 has 16 amino acids. CDR3 in amino acids: CASSVDPANGQETQYF. In DNA, the CDR3 is TGTGCCAGCAGCGTAGATCCCGCTAACGGCCAAGAGACCCAGTACTTC.

This chain joins TRBV28 and TRBJ2-1; 8 bases are a match to TRBD1. The CDR3 is made up of 12 amino acids. The V gene's germline CDR1 is MDHEN and CDR2 SYDVKM. J gave up 14 bases and V 6 bases, and 9 bases lay outside the gene matches. The CDR3 nucleotides read TGTGCCAGCAGCGCGGACAGGGCGGAGGAGTTCTTC. It is translated as CASSADRAEEFF.

The J gene is TRBJ1-4, the V gene TRBV4-1; maybe TRBD1 (6 bases). This CDR3 has 17 residues. Per the germline V gene, CDR1 is MGHRA and CDR2 is YSYEKL. Trimming took off 0 bases at V and 7 bases at J, with 18 bases between the two ends. The CDR3 sequence: CASSQEGRQGRSEKLFF. The CDR3 DNA reads as TGCGCCAGCAGCCAAGAAGGTCGTCAGGGGCGATCTGAAAAACTGTTTTTT.

This clone was seen more than once but under ten times. CDR3 in amino acids: CASSPAEDGYTF. CDR3 nucleotide sequence: TGTGCCAGCTCACCGGCCGAGGATGGCTACACCTTC. The chain uses TRBV18 and TRBJ1-2; D ambiguous. The germline CDR1 and CDR2 sequences are KGHSH and LQKENI. The CDR3 covers 12 residues. Between the trimmed V and J ends, which lost 3 bases and 6 bases, there was a span of 8 bases.

The CDR3, as DNA: TGTGCCAGCAGCCAAGTTGCTAGCGGGTCCCTAAACAATGAGCAGTTCTTC. It translates to CASSQVASGSLNNEQFF. The chain recombines TRBV4-2 with TRBJ2-1; 8 bases agree with TRBD2. J gave up 5 bases and V 1 base, and 10 bases lay outside the gene matches. The CDR3 spans 17 residues. Germline V lookup: CDR1 LGHNA, CDR2 YNFKEQ.

This rearrangement joins TRBV5-1 to TRBJ2-5, with 9 bases aligning to TRBD2. Germline V lookup: CDR1 SGHRS, CDR2 YFSETQ. V trimming: 5 bases; J trimming: 5 bases; junction bases outside the gene matches: 4. CDR3 length equals 13 residues. CDR3 DNA: TGCGCCAGCAGTTCGCTAGCGGGGGAGACCCAGTACTTC. Translated: CASSSLAGETQYF.

V gene TRBV10-2 combines with J gene TRBJ2-5, with 12 bases aligning to TRBD2. Germline loops: CDR1 WSHSY, CDR2 SAAADI. The V gene end was trimmed by 3 bases and the J gene end by 5 bases; junction bases not matched to a gene: 7. This CDR3 contains 16 residues. CDR3 sequence reads: CASSDLAGGLRETQYF. The CDR3 DNA reads TGCGCCAGCAGTGACCTAGCGGGGGGGCTGCGCGAGACCCAGTACTTC.